Ten or more counts support the clone carrying this T cell receptor (beta chain). V shed 8 bases and J shed 1 base, with 14 bases lying between them. Germline-derived CDR1 and CDR2 are ENHRY and SYGVKD. This CDR3 has 15 residues. The entry originates in a study of early T cells in non-severe SARS-CoV-2 infection. The library protocol tagged individual cDNA molecules with unique molecular identifiers. MiXCR, applied by TCRdb to the 5' RACE reads, yields one record per CDR3 protein. Of about 70,000 distinct CDR3 sequences listed, approximately 9.1% are singletons. Sequences were derived from whole blood, sampled at baseline. The receptor's source is an adult who was a healthcare worker with PCR-confirmed SARS-CoV-2 infection or an uninfected control (not recorded which). The chain has TRBV10-3 and TRBJ2-2, with a weak D call TRBD2 (6 bases). In DNA, the CDR3 is TGTGCCATCGGGGGGACCCCCGTGAACACCGGGGAGCTGTTTTTT. It is translated as CAIGGTPVNTGELFF.